This T cell receptor (beta chain) was identified in a study of blood T cell repertoires in COVID-19. At the level of the study: Samples of COVID-19 (acute and convalescent) were obtained from the United States, Italy and Spain.

Cohort 3 recovered donors had two negative PCRs, clearance, or symptom resolution. Methods used by the authors: Scientists estimated how many nucleated cells there were by amplifying reference gene primers. Clones were read by immunoSEQ multiplex PCR, and TCRdb kept only the in-frame ones, dropping some. D and trimming come from the DNA, and the V and J calls and clone size come from that table. The table has about 200,000 clones, approximately 88% seen once. V lost 3 bases and J lost 0, with 7 bases in between. In germline, CDR1 is LNHDA, CDR2 SQIVND (reference sequence). The CDR3 has 14 residues. Specimen: PBMCs or T cells enriched from blood (not recorded which). This receptor was taken from a woman between 18 and 29 years old who had recovered from COVID-19. This sequence joins TRBV19 and TRBJ2-3; possible D gene TRBD1, 5 bases. CDR3 protein: CASSIQGSTDTQYF. The CDR3 coding sequence is TGTGCCAGTAGTATCCAGGGTAGCACAGATACGCAGTATTTT.